What follows are 6 T cell receptor beta chains derived from one specimen sequenced in a study of glioma-infiltrating T cells after dendritic cell vaccination. TCRdb's copy holds only in-frame clones and misses some; the assay was immunoSEQ multiplex PCR. The repertoire holds 55,000 to 70,000 clones, with 82% as singletons. Sequenced material: blood, taken before dendritic cell vaccination. These receptors all stem from a human donor with glioblastoma.

The chain is built from TRBV29-1 and TRBJ2-3; D ambiguous. V dropped 6 bases and J dropped 1 base, with 8 bases sitting between them. This CDR3 comprises 12 residues. The germline V gene has CDR1 SQVTM and CDR2 ANQGSEA. The CDR3 here is CSVGLGTDTQYF. In DNA form, the CDR3 reads TGCAGCGTCGGTCTGGGCACAGATACGCAGTATTTT.

J is TRBJ2-3 and V is TRBV29-1; 11 nucleotides agree with TRBD2. The CDR3 is made up of 14 amino acids. Per germline, CDR1 SQVTM and CDR2 ANQGSEA. V dropped 8 bases and J dropped 3; count of bases not matched to a gene: 7. The CDR3 bases are TGCAGCAGTTGGGGACTAGCGGCGACAGATACGCAGTATTTT. It translates to CSSWGLAATDTQYF.

In its sample, this clone was seen a few times. This rearrangement joins TRBV19 to TRBJ1-2, with a weak D call TRBD1 (5 bases). Germline lookup yields CDR1 LNHDA and CDR2 SQIVND (reference sequence). V shed 4 bases and J shed 7 bases, with 10 bases lying between them. This CDR3 is built from 12 residues. The CDR3 coding sequence is TGTGCCAGTAGTACCGGGGGAACTGGCTACACCTTC. It specifies CASSTGGTGYTF.

The chain combines TRBV25-1 with TRBJ1-1; D is ambiguous. Germline V gene data show CDR1 as MGHDK and CDR2 as SYGVNS. Trimming removed 6 bases at V and 3 bases at J, with 14 bases between. This CDR3 has 14 residues. The CDR3 sequence: CASRESRRHTEAFF. The CDR3 DNA reads as TGTGCCAGCAGGGAGTCTAGACGGCACACTGAAGCTTTCTTT.

The chain recombines TRBV6-1 with TRBJ1-2; D is unresolved. The CDR3 covers 13 residues. CDR1 is MNHNS, CDR2 SASEGT, per germline. The germline V and J ends were trimmed by 6 bases and 3 bases, with 11 bases remaining between them. In nucleotides, the CDR3 is TGTGCCAGCAGAACGGGAAGGGACTATGGCTACACCTTC. It translates to CASRTGRDYGYTF.

The V call is TRBV19, the J call TRBJ1-5; 9 bases map to TRBD1. From germline, CDR1 is LNHDA and CDR2 SQIVND (reference sequence). The CDR3 runs 15 residues. V shed 6 bases and J 4 bases; nucleotides not matched to a gene: 7. CDR3 DNA sequence: TGTGCCAGTAGAATTGGACAGGGGTCGAATCAGCCCCAGCATTTT. Translated: CASRIGQGSNQPQHF.